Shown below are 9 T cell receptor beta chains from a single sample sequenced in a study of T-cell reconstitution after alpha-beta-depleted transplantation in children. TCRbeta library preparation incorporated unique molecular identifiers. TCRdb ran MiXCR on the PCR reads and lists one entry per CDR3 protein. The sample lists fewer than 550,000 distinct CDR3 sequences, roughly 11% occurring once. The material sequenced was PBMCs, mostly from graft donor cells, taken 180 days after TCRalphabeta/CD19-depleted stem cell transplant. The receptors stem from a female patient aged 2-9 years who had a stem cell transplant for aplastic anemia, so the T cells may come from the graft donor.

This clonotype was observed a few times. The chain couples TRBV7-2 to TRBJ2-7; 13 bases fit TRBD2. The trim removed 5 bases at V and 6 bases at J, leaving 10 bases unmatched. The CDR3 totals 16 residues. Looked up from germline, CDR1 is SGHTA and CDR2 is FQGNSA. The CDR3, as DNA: TGTGCCAGCAGCCCCCAACTAGCGGGAGGGCCATGCGAGCAGTACTTC. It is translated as CASSPQLAGGPCEQYF.

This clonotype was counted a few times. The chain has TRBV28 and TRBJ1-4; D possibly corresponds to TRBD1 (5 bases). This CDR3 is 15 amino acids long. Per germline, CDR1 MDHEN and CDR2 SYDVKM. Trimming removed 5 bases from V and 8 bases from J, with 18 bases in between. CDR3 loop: CASSRPWDRREKLFF. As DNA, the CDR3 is TGTGCCAGCAGTAGGCCTTGGGACCGAAGAGAAAAACTGTTTTTT.

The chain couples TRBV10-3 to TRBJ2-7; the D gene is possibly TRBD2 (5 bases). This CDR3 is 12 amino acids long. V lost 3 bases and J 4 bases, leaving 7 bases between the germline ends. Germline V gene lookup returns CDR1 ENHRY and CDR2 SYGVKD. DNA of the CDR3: TGTGCCATCAGTGACGAGGGTTACGAGCAGTACGTC. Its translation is CAISDEGYEQYV.

DNA of the CDR3: TGCAGTGCTAGAGACCTGTTCTTGGGTGGAACTAATGAAAAACTGTTTTTT. This sequence encodes CSARDLFLGGTNEKLFF. This sequence joins TRBV20-1 and TRBJ1-4; D gene ambiguous. The CDR3 contains 17 residues. The V gene lost 0 bases and the J gene lost 1 base, with 15 bases spanning the gap. From germline, CDR1 is DFQATT and CDR2 SNEGSKA (reference sequence).

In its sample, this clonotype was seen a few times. The chain's CDR3 is CASSSAVGNQPQHF. In nucleotides, the CDR3 is TGTGCCAGCAGTTCCGCAGTGGGAAATCAGCCCCAGCATTTT. This sequence joins TRBV28 and TRBJ1-5; D is unresolved. Trimming left V 4 bases short and J 4 bases short, with 11 bases between. This CDR3 region has 14 residues. Germline values: CDR1 MDHEN, CDR2 SYDVKM.

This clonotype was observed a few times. The CDR3 sequence is CASSPRPGQNTGELFF. As DNA, the CDR3 is TGTGCCAGCAGCCCCCGTCCGGGACAGAACACCGGGGAGCTGTTTTTT. V and J are TRBV4-2 and TRBJ2-2; D perhaps matches TRBD1 (6 bases). Between the trimmed V and J ends, which lost 4 bases and 1 base, there was a span of 13 bases. CDR1 and CDR2 from the germline V gene are LGHNA and YNFKEQ. The CDR3 has 16 amino acids.

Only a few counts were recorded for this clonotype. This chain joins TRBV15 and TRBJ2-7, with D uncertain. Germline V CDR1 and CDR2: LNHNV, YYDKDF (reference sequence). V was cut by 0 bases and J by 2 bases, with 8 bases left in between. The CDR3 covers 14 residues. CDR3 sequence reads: CATSRDPTAYEQYF. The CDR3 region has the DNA TGTGCCACCAGCAGAGACCCTACAGCCTACGAGCAGTACTTC.

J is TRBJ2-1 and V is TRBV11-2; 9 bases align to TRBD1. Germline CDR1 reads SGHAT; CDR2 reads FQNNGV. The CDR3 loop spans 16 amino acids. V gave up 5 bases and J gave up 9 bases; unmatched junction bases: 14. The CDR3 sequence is CASSAGPGGQGREQFF. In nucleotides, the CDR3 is TGTGCCAGCAGCGCGGGCCCGGGGGGACAGGGCCGTGAGCAGTTCTTC.

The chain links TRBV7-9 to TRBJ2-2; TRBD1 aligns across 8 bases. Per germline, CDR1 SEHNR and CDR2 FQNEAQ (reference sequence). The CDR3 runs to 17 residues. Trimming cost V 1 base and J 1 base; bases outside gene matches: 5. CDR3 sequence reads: CASSLVGGTGNTGELFF. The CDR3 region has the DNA TGTGCCAGCAGCTTAGTTGGCGGGACAGGGAACACCGGGGAGCTGTTTTTT. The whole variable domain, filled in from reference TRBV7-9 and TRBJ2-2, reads DTGVSQNPRHKITKRGQNVTFRCDPISEHNRLYWYRQTLGQGPEFLTYFQNEAQLEKSRLLSDRFSAERPKGSFSTLEIQRTEQGDSAMYLCASSLVGGTGNTGELFFGEGSRLTVL.